This T cell receptor (beta chain) was sequenced during a study of OX40 agonist ivuxolimab in advanced cancers. Study details: Partial responses were seen in three patients, one with hepatocellular carcinoma and two with cutaneous melanoma.

The assay was immunoSEQ multiplex PCR, and TCRdb's table has in-frame clones only and misses some. The data contain some 100,000 clones, 92% of them singletons. The ends were cut back, 5 bases at V and 7 bases at J, with 9 bases in the middle. Per the germline V gene, CDR1 is SGDLS and CDR2 is YYNGEE. The CDR3 is 11 residues long. On this clone: This sample also contains other DNA sequences that code for the same CDR3.

The chain carries TRBV9 and TRBJ1-2; the D is unclear. The receptor was isolated from an adult with an advanced solid tumor such as melanoma, head and neck, liver or kidney cancer. The material sequenced was CD4+ or CD8+ T cells sorted from blood, taken in a trial of the OX40 agonist ivuxolimab. The CDR3 nucleotides are TGTGCCAGCAGGGGGTTGGGTGGCTACACCTTC. Protein: CASRGLGGYTF.